The 7 T cell receptor beta chains below were found in one sample sequenced in a study of CD8+CD57+ T cells in acquired aplastic anemia. Previously, flow cytometry had revealed CD8+CD57+ cell expansion in the patients chosen for sequencing. Using genomic DNA as the template, TCR beta VDJ and CDR3 profiling was carried out. From the reads, TCRdb called clonotypes with MiXCR, one entry per CDR3 protein. The sample shows 450,000 to 600,000 distinct CDR3 sequences, around 30% of them seen only once. The sequenced sample consisted of sorted CD4+, CD8+, or CD8+CD57+ T cells (not recorded which) from PBMCs. Receptor source: a human donor with aplastic anemia.

The rearrangement uses TRBV12-3 or TRBV12-4 and TRBJ2-7, with D possibly TRBD2 on 5 matching bases. The CDR3 has 14 residues. The germline V and J ends were trimmed by 4 bases and 2 bases, with 12 bases remaining between them. In nucleotides, the CDR3 is TGTGCCAGCAGTTACGCGGGTCTTACCTACGAGCAGTACTTC. It encodes CASSYAGLTYEQYF.

As concerns this clonotype: A much larger clone sits a single nucleotide away, making a read error possible. The V and J genes are TRBV20-1 and TRBJ2-7; D is perhaps TRBD1 (5 bases). V lost 0 bases, J lost 1 base, and 10 bases lay in between. The CDR3 totals 14 residues. CDR1 is DFQATT and CDR2 is SNEGSKA in the germline V gene (reference sequence). The CDR3: CSARDLRVSYEQYF. The CDR3, as DNA: TGCAGTGCTAGAGATCTCAGGGTTTCCTACGAGCAGTACTTC.

This chain links TRBV5-1 with TRBJ2-7, with 8 bases aligning to TRBD1. Per germline, CDR1 SGHRS and CDR2 YFSETQ. The ends lost 3 bases at V and 0 bases at J; junction bases unmatched: 5. This CDR3 region has 15 residues. The CDR3 DNA reads TGCGCCAGCAGCTCGAGACAGGGGCCCTCCTACGAGCAGTACTTC. Amino acids: CASSSRQGPSYEQYF.

This clonotype was detected only a few times. The chain recombines TRBV11-2 with TRBJ2-7; TRBD1 matches 7 bases. Germline-derived CDR1 and CDR2 are SGHAT and FQNNGV. V was clipped by 2 bases and J by 5 bases; unmatched bases: 6. The CDR3 is 14 residues long. The CDR3 loop reads CASSLTGQVNEQYF. The CDR3 region has the DNA TGTGCCAGCAGCTTAACCGGACAGGTCAACGAGCAGTACTTC.

This clonotype has a handful of counts. This chain joins TRBV12-3 or TRBV12-4 and TRBJ1-5; the D gene is possibly TRBD1 (5 bases). CDR3 length equals 14 residues. V lost 3 bases, J lost 4 bases, and 10 bases lay in between. CDR3 residues: CASSFWDGNQPQHF. CDR3 coding DNA: TGTGCCAGCAGTTTTTGGGACGGAAATCAGCCCCAGCATTTT.

This chain connects TRBV5-1 to TRBJ2-1; TRBD2 matches 8 bases. The ends lost 4 bases at V and 8 bases at J; junction bases unmatched: 8. The CDR3 sequence is 14 residues long. Germline CDR1 SGHRS, CDR2 YFSETQ. CDR3 DNA sequence: TGCGCCAGCAGCAGCGGGGGTTTGGGGGATGAGCAGTTCTTC. Its protein product is CASSSGGLGDEQFF. The entire variable domain, with the rest obtained from reference TRBV5-1 and TRBJ2-1, is as follows: KAGVTQTPRYLIKTRGQQVTLSCSPISGHRSVSWYQQTPGQGLQFLFEYFSETQRNKGNFPGRFSGRQFSNSRSEMNVSTLELGDSALYLCASSSGGLGDEQFFGPGTRLTVL.

In this sample, this clonotype turned up a few times. The chain couples TRBV11-1 to TRBJ2-5, with TRBD2 identical over 13 bases. Germline V gene sequence: CDR1 SGHAT, CDR2 FQDESV (reference sequence). The V gene end was trimmed by 1 base and the J gene end by 5 bases; junction bases not matched to a gene: 10. The CDR3 covers 18 residues. CDR3 bases: TGTGCCAGCAGCTTAGTACTAGCGGGAGGGCCTAATGAGGAGACCCAGTACTTC. It translates to CASSLVLAGGPNEETQYF.